The 30 T cell receptor beta chains below all came from one sample that was sequenced in a study of blood T cell repertoires in COVID-19 (TCRdb year 2020). Libraries were built with the immunoSEQ multiplex PCR assay. The clones in this table, taken by TCRdb from immuneACCESS, are in-frame only. Not every clone is retained; where verified, under half of the shortfall comes from an unresolved V gene, and the cause of the rest is unknown. The sample profile shows roughly 170,000 clones; roughly 90% of them were found once. More than 25% of the sample is held by the ten biggest clonotypes. The sequenced sample consisted of peripheral blood. Receptors were obtained from a man aged 55 to 70 with acute or convalescent COVID-19.

The chain recombines TRBV19 with TRBJ1-1; TRBD1 matches at 8 bases. CDR1 is LNHDA, CDR2 SQIVND, per germline (reference sequence). The CDR3 totals 15 residues. After removal of 6 bases from V and 3 bases from J, the junction contained 9 bases not matched to a gene. The CDR3: CASRNQGAAYTEAFF. The CDR3 DNA sequence: TGTGCCAGTAGGAACCAGGGGGCGGCGTACACTGAAGCTTTCTTT.

The chain combines TRBV4-1 with TRBJ1-6; D uncertain. This CDR3 contains 14 residues. The V gene's germline CDR1 is MGHRA and CDR2 YSYEKL. Deletions cut 1 base from V and 5 bases from J, with 6 bases between. As DNA, the CDR3 is TGCGCCAGCAGCCAAGGTCCGGATAATTCACCCCTCCACTTT. The encoded protein is CASSQGPDNSPLHF.

This clone was recorded once. This chain joins TRBV30 and TRBJ1-5; 10 nucleotides align to TRBD1. The CDR3 consists of 16 residues. The V gene's germline CDR1 is GTSNPN and CDR2 SVGIG (reference sequence). Losses at the gene ends were 0 bases for V and 1 base for J; bases not matched to a gene: 3. Here the CDR3 reads CAWSVLGQGSNQPQHF. Here the CDR3 DNA reads TGTGCCTGGAGTGTACTGGGACAGGGGAGCAATCAGCCCCAGCATTTT.

The V and J genes are TRBV2 and TRBJ1-5; 9 bases agree with TRBD1. This CDR3 is built from 15 residues. V shed 5 bases, J shed 2 bases, and the junction held 4 bases outside the gene matches. CDR1 SNHLY and CDR2 FYNNEI come from the germline V gene. The CDR3, as DNA: TGTGCCAGCAGTAGAAGGACAGGGGGCAATCAGCCCCAGCATTTT. Its translation is CASSRRTGGNQPQHF.

This clone was seen just once. The chain has TRBV6-5 and TRBJ1-1, with D perhaps TRBD1 (6 bases). This CDR3 region has 14 residues. Per germline, CDR1 MNHEY and CDR2 SVGAGI. Trimming removed 4 bases at V and 5 bases at J, with 14 bases between. The CDR3 sequence is CASSFRGGGTEAFF. The DNA of the CDR3 is TGTGCCAGCAGTTTCAGGGGCGGCGGTACTGAAGCTTTCTTT.

This chain joins TRBV10-3 and TRBJ2-7; 13 bases align to TRBD2. The germline CDR1 and CDR2 sequences are ENHRY and SYGVKD. Germline trimming cut 7 bases from V and 8 bases from J; bases unmatched to any gene: 11. There are 15 residues in the CDR3. The CDR3 here is CAITSLGTSGAQQYF. The DNA of the CDR3 is TGTGCCATCACCTCCTTGGGGACTAGCGGGGCGCAGCAGTACTTC.

The V and J genes are TRBV5-8 and TRBJ2-6, with D maybe TRBD1 (6 bases). The germline gives CDR1 SGHTS, CDR2 YDEGEE. The V gene lost 6 bases and the J gene lost 0 bases, with 16 bases spanning the gap. The CDR3 runs 17 residues. The CDR3 coding sequence is TGTGCCAGCATCCTTGGTGGGACACTCTCTGGGGCCAACGTCCTGACTTTC. Translating gives CASILGGTLSGANVLTF.

This clone was counted once. V and J are TRBV5-1 and TRBJ2-1, with 9 bases identical to TRBD1. V trimming: 0 bases; J trimming: 6 bases; junction bases outside the gene matches: 10. Germline-derived CDR1 and CDR2 are SGHRS and YFSETQ. The CDR3 runs 17 residues. The CDR3: CASSLDSRTGAFNEQFF. Written as DNA, the CDR3 is TGCGCCAGCAGCTTGGATAGCAGGACAGGGGCATTCAATGAGCAGTTCTTC. The full variable domain, with the rest looked up from reference TRBV5-1 and TRBJ2-1, is KAGVTQTPRYLIKTRGQQVTLSCSPISGHRSVSWYQQTPGQGLQFLFEYFSETQRNKGNFPGRFSGRQFSNSRSEMNVSTLELGDSALYLCASSLDSRTGAFNEQFFGPGTRLTVL.

The CDR3 DNA sequence: TGTGCCTGGAGTGTATCGGGAGGGACAGGGCGGAACTATGGCTACACCTTC. It codes for CAWSVSGGTGRNYGYTF. The chain combines TRBV30 with TRBJ1-2, with TRBD1 matching 9 bases. CDR1 and CDR2 (germline): GTSNPN, SVGIG (reference sequence). This CDR3 comprises 17 residues. J lost 2 bases, V lost 0 bases, and 10 bases had no gene match. Based on the CDR3 plus reference TRBV30 and TRBJ1-2, the full variable domain is SQTIHQWPATLVQPVGSPLSLECTVEGTSNPNLYWYRQAAGRGLQLLFYSVGIGQISSEVPQNLSASRPQDRQFILSSKKLLLSDSGFYLCAWSVSGGTGRNYGYTFGSGTRLTVV.

The genes are TRBV25-1 and TRBJ1-2, with 7 positions matching TRBD1. The V and J ends lost 2 bases and 8 bases, in that order; junction bases with no gene match: 14. CDR1 MGHDK and CDR2 SYGVNS come from the germline V gene. The CDR3 is 16 amino acids. CDR3 DNA sequence: TGTGCCAGCAGTGAACGTGGGACAGTCCCAAGGGAGGGCTACACCTTC. The encoded protein is CASSERGTVPREGYTF.

This clone was counted only a few times. The CDR3 reads CASSLSLAGEQFF. The CDR3, as DNA: TGTGCCAGCAGCCTTTCTCTAGCGGGTGAGCAGTTCTTC. The V and J genes are TRBV3-1 (or the pseudogene TRBV3-2) and TRBJ2-1; 8 nucleotides match TRBD2. Germline V gives CDR1 LGHDT, CDR2 YNNKEL (reference sequence). The J segment lost 9 bases and the V segment lost 4 bases, leaving 5 bases of the junction unmatched. The CDR3 runs to 13 residues.

The chain joins TRBV5-4 to TRBJ1-1, with TRBD1 as a possible D gene (6 bases). Trimming took 0 bases from V and 1 from J, leaving 7 bases between them. The CDR3 loop spans 14 amino acids. From germline, CDR1 is SGHNT and CDR2 YYREEE (reference sequence). The chain's CDR3 is CASSLEDRNTEAFF. For the CDR3, the DNA is TGTGCCAGCAGCTTGGAGGACAGGAACACTGAAGCTTTCTTT. Together with reference TRBV5-4 and TRBJ1-1, the CDR3 gives the full variable domain: ETGVTQSPTHLIKTRGQQVTLRCSSQSGHNTVSWYQQALGQGPQFIFQYYREEENGRGNFPPRFSGLQFPNYSSELNVNALELDDSALYLCASSLEDRNTEAFFGQGTRLTVV.

The chain carries TRBV6-5 and TRBJ1-5; D not certain. CDR3 length equals 15 residues. The V gene's germline CDR1 is MNHEY and CDR2 SVGAGI. V was pared by 6 bases and J by 5 bases, with 17 bases between. CDR3: CASRLHDLGDQPQHF. In DNA form, the CDR3 reads TGTGCCAGCAGGCTTCACGACTTAGGCGATCAGCCCCAGCATTTT.

The genes are TRBV24-1 and TRBJ1-2, with 10 bases fitting TRBD1. From germline, CDR1 is KGHDR and CDR2 SFDVKD. J was trimmed by 2 bases and V by 3 bases; bases with no gene match: 5. The CDR3 covers 16 residues. The CDR3, as DNA: TGTGCCACCAGTGATCCGGACAGGGGGGAGAACTATGGCTACACCTTC. This sequence encodes CATSDPDRGENYGYTF.

This clone was seen more than once but under ten times. V usage is TRBV19 and J usage is TRBJ1-2, with D perhaps matching TRBD1 (6 bases). V was pared by 3 bases and J by 8 bases, with 13 bases between. The V gene's germline CDR1 is LNHDA and CDR2 SQIVND (reference sequence). This CDR3 is built from 13 residues. CDR3 region: CASSMRGAWGYTF. The CDR3 region has the DNA TGTGCCAGTAGTATGCGGGGGGCATGGGGCTACACCTTC.

The chain couples TRBV6-2 or TRBV6-3 to TRBJ2-1; 11 bases agree with TRBD2. Trimming at V came to 6 bases and at J to 7 bases, leaving 8 bases not matched to a gene. Germline-derived CDR1 and CDR2 are MNHEY and SVGEGT. CDR3 size: 15 residues. The CDR3 loop is CASSILAGDRNEQFF. Here the CDR3 DNA reads TGTGCCAGCAGCATACTAGCGGGAGATAGAAATGAGCAGTTCTTC.

The chain uses TRBV28 and TRBJ1-6; maybe TRBD1 (5 bases). Germline V gene sequence: CDR1 MDHEN, CDR2 SYDVKM. V lost 3 bases to trimming and J lost 6 bases, with 6 bases between them. There are 13 residues in the CDR3. The DNA for the CDR3 is TGTGCCAGCAGTTTCGGGGGTAATTCACCCCTCCACTTT. Protein: CASSFGGNSPLHF. Together with reference TRBV28 and TRBJ1-6, the CDR3 gives the full variable domain: DVKVTQSSRYLVKRTGEKVFLECVQDMDHENMFWYRQDPGLGLRLIYFSYDVKMKEKGDIPEGYSVSREKKERFSLILESASTNQTSMYLCASSFGGNSPLHFGNGTRLTVT.

The chain combines TRBV5-1 with TRBJ1-2; tentatively, D is TRBD1 (5 bases). V was pared by 4 bases and J by 1 base, with 5 bases between. Germline CDR1 SGHRS, CDR2 YFSETQ. This CDR3 is built from 12 residues. The CDR3 DNA sequence: TGCGCCAGCAGCCAGGGTAACTATGGCTACACCTTC. Its protein is CASSQGNYGYTF.

The V and J genes are TRBV7-6 and TRBJ1-4; D gene uncertain. Trimming removed 6 bases at V and 6 bases at J, with 11 bases between. Germline lookup yields CDR1 SGHVS and CDR2 FNYEAQ. This CDR3 spans 13 amino acids. The CDR3 here is CASRPLEDEKLFF. Here the CDR3 DNA reads TGTGCCAGCAGGCCGCTGGAGGATGAAAAACTGTTTTTT.

Notes on this clone: This same CDR3 is encoded by further DNA sequences in the sample. The V and J genes are TRBV5-1 and TRBJ1-2; 8 bases line up with TRBD1. Losses at the gene ends were 1 base for V and 1 base for J; bases not matched to a gene: 0. Germline V gene data show CDR1 as SGHRS and CDR2 as YFSETQ. This CDR3 is built from 14 residues. CDR3 sequence (DNA): TGCGCCAGCAGCTTGACAGGGGGTAACTATGGCTACACCTTC. Its protein is CASSLTGGNYGYTF. The variable domain in full, completed from reference TRBV5-1 and TRBJ1-2, reads KAGVTQTPRYLIKTRGQQVTLSCSPISGHRSVSWYQQTPGQGLQFLFEYFSETQRNKGNFPGRFSGRQFSNSRSEMNVSTLELGDSALYLCASSLTGGNYGYTFGSGTRLTVV.

The chain combines TRBV3-1 (or the pseudogene TRBV3-2) with TRBJ2-4; tentatively, D is TRBD1 (6 bases). The CDR3 contains 16 residues. CDR1 LGHDT and CDR2 YNNKEL come from the germline V gene (reference sequence). V lost 1 base and J lost 0, with 10 bases in between. The CDR3 DNA sequence: TGTGCCAGCAGCCAAGCTGGACAGCTAGCCAAAAACATTCAGTACTTC. Translated, it gives CASSQAGQLAKNIQYF.

The V gene is TRBV2, the J gene TRBJ1-2; TRBD1 matches at 7 bases. V shed 4 bases and J 6 bases; nucleotides not matched to a gene: 11. Looked up from germline, CDR1 is SNHLY and CDR2 is FYNNEI. The CDR3 is made up of 15 amino acids. The CDR3, as DNA: TGTGCCAGCAGTGGAAGGACAGGTCCCACTGATGGCTACACCTTC. Translated, it gives CASSGRTGPTDGYTF.

The rearrangement uses TRBV27 and TRBJ2-7; 11 nucleotides align to TRBD2. This CDR3 has 19 residues. The germline CDR1 and CDR2 sequences are MNHEY and SMNVEV (reference sequence). V lost 3 bases and J lost 6; bases outside the gene matches: 19. CDR3 in DNA: TGTGCCAGCAGTTTGAAAGGACTAGCGGGTTACCAAGGAAAAAGCGAGCAGTACTTC. This sequence encodes CASSLKGLAGYQGKSEQYF.

V gene TRBV3-1 (or the pseudogene TRBV3-2) combines with J gene TRBJ1-1; 7 bases line up with TRBD1. V dropped 5 bases and J dropped 3; count of bases not matched to a gene: 6. The CDR3 has 14 residues. CDR1 and CDR2 (germline): LGHDT, YNNKEL (reference sequence). The CDR3 region has the DNA TGTGCCAGCAGCTTTTGGACAGGAGACACTGAAGCTTTCTTT. Translation: CASSFWTGDTEAFF.

V and J are TRBV19 and TRBJ2-1, with 10 bases lining up with TRBD2. J gave up 7 bases and V 5 bases, and 11 bases lay outside the gene matches. CDR1 LNHDA and CDR2 SQIVND come from the germline V gene (reference sequence). This CDR3 has 16 residues. This CDR3 is CASSLGSGGAGNEQFF. The CDR3 DNA sequence: TGTGCCAGTAGTCTCGGAAGCGGGGGGGCCGGGAATGAGCAGTTCTTC.

The CDR3 DNA reads TGTGCCACCAGCTCTCAGGGGAACACTGAAGCTTTCTTT. Encoded protein: CATSSQGNTEAFF. This chain joins TRBV15 and TRBJ1-1; D might be TRBD1 (5 bases). The CDR3 runs to 13 residues. V was pared by 5 bases and J by 1 base, with 8 bases between. Germline V gene data show CDR1 as LNHNV and CDR2 as YYDKDF (reference sequence).

This chain uses TRBV9 with TRBJ1-3; no clear D. CDR3 length: 18 amino acids. V was clipped by 3 bases and J by 3 bases, with 22 bases between them. Germline V CDR1 and CDR2: SGDLS, YYNGEE. The CDR3 sequence: CASSAPRGYRENGNTIYF. CDR3 nucleotides: TGTGCCAGCAGCGCACCCCGAGGGTATCGGGAAAATGGAAACACCATATATTTT.

The chain has TRBV29-1 and TRBJ2-7; 11 bases agree with TRBD1. Germline CDR1 SQVTM, CDR2 ANQGSEA. V trimming: 6 bases; J trimming: 2 bases; junction bases outside the gene matches: 9. The CDR3 runs 15 residues. CDR3 nucleotide sequence: TGCAGCGTACGCCTCGGGACAGGGGGGACCTACGAGCAGTACTTC. Translated, it gives CSVRLGTGGTYEQYF.

The chain carries TRBV25-1 and TRBJ2-5, with 8 bases that match TRBD1. The CDR3 covers 14 residues. V shed 4 bases, J shed 3 bases, and the junction held 4 bases outside the gene matches. Germline V gene lookup returns CDR1 MGHDK and CDR2 SYGVNS. The CDR3 DNA sequence: TGTGCCAGCAGTGCCCCAGGGGGCGAAGAGACCCAGTACTTC. As protein: CASSAPGGEETQYF.

The chain recombines TRBV19 with TRBJ1-5; TRBD1 matches at 9 bases. This CDR3 has 14 residues. Losses at the gene ends were 5 bases for V and 5 bases for J; bases not matched to a gene: 4. Germline loops: CDR1 LNHDA, CDR2 SQIVND (reference sequence). The CDR3 sequence is CASSRQGEYQPQHF. The CDR3 DNA follows: TGTGCCAGTAGTCGACAGGGGGAATATCAGCCCCAGCATTTT.